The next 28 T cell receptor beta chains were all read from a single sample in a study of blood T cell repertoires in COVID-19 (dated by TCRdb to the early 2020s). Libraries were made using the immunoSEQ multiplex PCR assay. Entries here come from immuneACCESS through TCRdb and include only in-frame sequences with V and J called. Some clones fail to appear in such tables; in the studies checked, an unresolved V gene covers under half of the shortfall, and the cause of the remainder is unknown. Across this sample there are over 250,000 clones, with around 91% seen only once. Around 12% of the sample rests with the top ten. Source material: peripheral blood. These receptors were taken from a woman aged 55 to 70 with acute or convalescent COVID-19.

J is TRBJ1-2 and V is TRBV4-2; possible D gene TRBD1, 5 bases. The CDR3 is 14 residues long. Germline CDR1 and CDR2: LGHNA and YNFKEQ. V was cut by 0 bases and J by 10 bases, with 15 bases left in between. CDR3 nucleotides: TGTGCCAGCAGCCAAGAGCAGGGCCCCTTTGTCTACACCTTC. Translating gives CASSQEQGPFVYTF.

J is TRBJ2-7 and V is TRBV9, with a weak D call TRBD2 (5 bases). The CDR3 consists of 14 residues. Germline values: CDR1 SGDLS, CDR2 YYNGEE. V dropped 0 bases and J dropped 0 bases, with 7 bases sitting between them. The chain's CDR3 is CASSVERVSYEQYF. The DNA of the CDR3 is TGTGCCAGCAGCGTAGAGAGGGTCTCCTACGAGCAGTACTTC.

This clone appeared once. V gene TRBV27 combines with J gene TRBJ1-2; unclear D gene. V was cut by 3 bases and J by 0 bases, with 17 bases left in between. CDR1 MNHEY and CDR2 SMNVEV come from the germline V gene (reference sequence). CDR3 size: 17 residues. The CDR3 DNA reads TGTGCCAGCAGTTTGGTGGCGGAATCCTACCCTAACTATGGCTACACCTTC. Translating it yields CASSLVAESYPNYGYTF.

The CDR3: CASSLADRGVGYTF. CDR3 nucleotides: TGTGCCAGCAGCTTAGCTGACAGGGGGGTCGGCTACACCTTC. The rearrangement links TRBV11-2 to TRBJ1-2, with TRBD1 matching over 9 bases. This CDR3 region has 14 residues. Germline V CDR1 and CDR2: SGHAT, FQNNGV. V dropped 1 base and J dropped 8; count of bases not matched to a gene: 5.

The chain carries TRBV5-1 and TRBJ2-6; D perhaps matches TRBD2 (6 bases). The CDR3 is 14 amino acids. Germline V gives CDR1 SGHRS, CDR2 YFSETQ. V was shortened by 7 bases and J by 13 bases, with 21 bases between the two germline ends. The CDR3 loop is CASRSGSSPVVLTF. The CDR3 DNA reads TGCGCCAGCCGTAGCGGCTCTTCGCCAGTAGTCCTGACTTTC.

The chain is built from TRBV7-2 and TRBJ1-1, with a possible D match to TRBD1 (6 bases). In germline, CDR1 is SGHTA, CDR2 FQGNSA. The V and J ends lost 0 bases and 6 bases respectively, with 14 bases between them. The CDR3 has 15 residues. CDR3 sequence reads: CASSLAQGGGAEAFF. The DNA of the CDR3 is TGTGCCAGCAGCTTAGCACAGGGTGGGGGCGCTGAAGCTTTCTTT.

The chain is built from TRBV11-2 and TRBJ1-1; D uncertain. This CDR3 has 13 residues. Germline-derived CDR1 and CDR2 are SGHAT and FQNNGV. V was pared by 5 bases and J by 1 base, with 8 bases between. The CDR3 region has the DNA TGTGCCAGCAGCCTCGAGAAGAACACTGAAGCTTTCTTT. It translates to CASSLEKNTEAFF. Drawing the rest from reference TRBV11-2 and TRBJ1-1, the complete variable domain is EAGVAQSPRYKIIEKRQSVAFWCNPISGHATLYWYQQILGQGPKLLIQFQNNGVVDDSQLPKDRFSAERLKGVDSTLKIQPAKLEDSAVYLCASSLEKNTEAFFGQGTRLTVV.

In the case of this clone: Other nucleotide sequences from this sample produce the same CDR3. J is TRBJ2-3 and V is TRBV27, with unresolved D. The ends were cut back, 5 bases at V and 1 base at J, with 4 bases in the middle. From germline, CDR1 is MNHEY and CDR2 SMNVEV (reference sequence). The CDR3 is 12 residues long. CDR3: CASSRGTDTQYF. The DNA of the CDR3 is TGTGCCAGCAGTCGAGGCACAGATACGCAGTATTTT.

The CDR3 coding sequence is TGTGCCATCAGTGGAGGGACTAGCGGATACGAGCAGTACTTC. It specifies CAISGGTSGYEQYF. The J gene is TRBJ2-7, the V gene TRBV10-3; 11 nucleotides agree with TRBD2. The J segment lost 4 bases and the V segment lost 4 bases, leaving 3 bases of the junction unmatched. The CDR3 runs to 14 residues. The germline CDR1 and CDR2 sequences are ENHRY and SYGVKD.

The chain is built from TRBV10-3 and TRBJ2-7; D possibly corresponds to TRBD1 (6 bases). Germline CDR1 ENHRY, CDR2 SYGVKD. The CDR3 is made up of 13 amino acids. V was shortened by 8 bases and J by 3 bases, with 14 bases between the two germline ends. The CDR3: CAIRSTGFYEQYF. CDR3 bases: TGTGCCATCCGCAGCACAGGGTTCTACGAGCAGTACTTC.

The CDR3 bases are TGTGCCACCCGACAGGTCCCGAACACCGGGGAGCTGTTTTTT. This translates into CATRQVPNTGELFF. V gene TRBV19 combines with J gene TRBJ2-2; tentatively, D is TRBD1 (6 bases). Deletions cut 10 bases from V and 0 bases from J, with 12 bases between. From germline, CDR1 is LNHDA and CDR2 SQIVND (reference sequence). CDR3 length equals 14 residues.

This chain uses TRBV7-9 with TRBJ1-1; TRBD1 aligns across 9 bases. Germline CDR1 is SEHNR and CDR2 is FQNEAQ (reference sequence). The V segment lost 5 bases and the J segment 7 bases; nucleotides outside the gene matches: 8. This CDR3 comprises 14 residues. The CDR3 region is CASSPSGQGVEAFF. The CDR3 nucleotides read TGTGCCAGCAGCCCCTCGGGACAGGGTGTTGAAGCTTTCTTT.

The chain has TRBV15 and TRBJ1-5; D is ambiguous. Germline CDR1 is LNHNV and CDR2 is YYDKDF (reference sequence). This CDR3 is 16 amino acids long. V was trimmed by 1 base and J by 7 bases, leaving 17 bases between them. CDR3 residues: CATSRGAGSSVQPQHF. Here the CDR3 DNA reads TGTGCCACCAGCAGAGGGGCCGGAAGTTCAGTGCAGCCCCAGCATTTT.

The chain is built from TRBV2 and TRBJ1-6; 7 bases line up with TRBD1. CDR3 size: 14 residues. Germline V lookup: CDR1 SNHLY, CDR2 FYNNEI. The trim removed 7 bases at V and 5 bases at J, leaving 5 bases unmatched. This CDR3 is CASKYRGNNSPLHF. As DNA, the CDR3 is TGTGCCAGCAAGTACAGGGGAAATAATTCACCCCTCCACTTT.

CDR3 sequence (DNA): TGCAGTGCTAGTACTCCCCCCTTGACAGGAGTGAACACTGAAGCTTTCTTT. Amino acids: CSASTPPLTGVNTEAFF. The chain employs TRBV20-1 and TRBJ1-1; the D gene is possibly TRBD1 (6 bases). V was shortened by 3 bases and J by 0 bases, with 20 bases between the two germline ends. CDR3 length equals 17 residues. Germline V gene sequence: CDR1 DFQATT, CDR2 SNEGSKA (reference sequence).

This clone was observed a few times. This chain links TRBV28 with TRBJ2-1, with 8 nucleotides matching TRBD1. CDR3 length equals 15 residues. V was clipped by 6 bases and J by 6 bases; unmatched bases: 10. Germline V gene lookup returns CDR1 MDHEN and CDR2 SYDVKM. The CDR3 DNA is TGTGCCAGCAGGGACGACAGGGGCTTAGGCAATGAGCAGTTCTTC. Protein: CASRDDRGLGNEQFF.

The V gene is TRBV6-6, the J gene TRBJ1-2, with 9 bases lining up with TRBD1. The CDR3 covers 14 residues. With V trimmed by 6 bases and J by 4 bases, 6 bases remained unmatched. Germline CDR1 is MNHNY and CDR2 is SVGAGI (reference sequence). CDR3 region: CASSSTGGLYGYTF. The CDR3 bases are TGTGCCAGCAGCTCGACAGGGGGACTCTATGGCTACACCTTC.

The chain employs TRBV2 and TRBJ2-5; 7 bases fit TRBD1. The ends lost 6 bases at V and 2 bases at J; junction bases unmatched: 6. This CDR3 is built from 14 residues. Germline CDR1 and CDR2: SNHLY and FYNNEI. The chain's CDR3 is CASREKDRQETQYF. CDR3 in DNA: TGTGCCAGCAGGGAAAAGGACAGGCAAGAGACCCAGTACTTC.

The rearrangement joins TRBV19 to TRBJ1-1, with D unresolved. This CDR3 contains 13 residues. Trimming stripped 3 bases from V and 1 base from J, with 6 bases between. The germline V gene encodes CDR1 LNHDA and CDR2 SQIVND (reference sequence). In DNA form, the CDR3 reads TGTGCCAGTAGTATGGGCCCGAACACTGAAGCTTTCTTT. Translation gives CASSMGPNTEAFF.

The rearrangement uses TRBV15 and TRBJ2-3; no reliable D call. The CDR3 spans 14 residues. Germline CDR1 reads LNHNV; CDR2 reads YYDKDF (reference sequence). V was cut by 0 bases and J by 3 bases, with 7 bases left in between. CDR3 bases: TGTGCCACCAGCAGAGATTGGCAGACAGATACGCAGTATTTT. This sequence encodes CATSRDWQTDTQYF.

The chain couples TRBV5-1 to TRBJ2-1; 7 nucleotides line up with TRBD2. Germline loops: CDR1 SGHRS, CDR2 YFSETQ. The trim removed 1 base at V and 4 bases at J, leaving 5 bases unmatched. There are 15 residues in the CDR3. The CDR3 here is CASSLNSGEYNEQFF. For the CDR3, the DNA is TGCGCCAGCAGCTTGAACAGCGGGGAATACAATGAGCAGTTCTTC.

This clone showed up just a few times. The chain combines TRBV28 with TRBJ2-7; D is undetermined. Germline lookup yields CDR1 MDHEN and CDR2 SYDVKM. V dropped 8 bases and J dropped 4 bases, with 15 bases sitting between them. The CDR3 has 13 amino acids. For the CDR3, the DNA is TGTGCCAGCTTTTCCGGTATTAGATACGAGCAGTACTTC. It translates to CASFSGIRYEQYF. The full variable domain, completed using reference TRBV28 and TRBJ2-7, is DVKVTQSSRYLVKRTGEKVFLECVQDMDHENMFWYRQDPGLGLRLIYFSYDVKMKEKGDIPEGYSVSREKKERFSLILESASTNQTSMYLCASFSGIRYEQYFGPGTRLTVT.

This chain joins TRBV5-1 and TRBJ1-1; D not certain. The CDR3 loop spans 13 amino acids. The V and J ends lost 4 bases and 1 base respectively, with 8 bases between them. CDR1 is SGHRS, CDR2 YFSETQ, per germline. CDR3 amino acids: CASSLNWNTEAFF. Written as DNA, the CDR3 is TGCGCCAGCAGCCTAAACTGGAACACTGAAGCTTTCTTT.

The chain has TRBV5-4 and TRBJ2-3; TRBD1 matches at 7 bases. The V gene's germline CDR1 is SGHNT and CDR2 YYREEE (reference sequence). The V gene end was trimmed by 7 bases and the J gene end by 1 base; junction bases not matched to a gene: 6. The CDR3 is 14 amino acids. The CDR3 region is CASFRQGGTDTQYF. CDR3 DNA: TGTGCCAGCTTCCGACAGGGCGGCACAGATACGCAGTATTTT. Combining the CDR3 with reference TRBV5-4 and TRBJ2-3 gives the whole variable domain ETGVTQSPTHLIKTRGQQVTLRCSSQSGHNTVSWYQQALGQGPQFIFQYYREEENGRGNFPPRFSGLQFPNYSSELNVNALELDDSALYLCASFRQGGTDTQYFGPGTRLTVL.

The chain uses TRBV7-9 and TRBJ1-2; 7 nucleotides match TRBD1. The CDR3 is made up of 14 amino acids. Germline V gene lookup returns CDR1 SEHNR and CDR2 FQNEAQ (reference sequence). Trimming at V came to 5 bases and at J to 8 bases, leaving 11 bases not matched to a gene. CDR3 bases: TGTGCCAGCAGCGCGTTCAGGGGGAGTGAGGGCTACACCTTC. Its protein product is CASSAFRGSEGYTF.

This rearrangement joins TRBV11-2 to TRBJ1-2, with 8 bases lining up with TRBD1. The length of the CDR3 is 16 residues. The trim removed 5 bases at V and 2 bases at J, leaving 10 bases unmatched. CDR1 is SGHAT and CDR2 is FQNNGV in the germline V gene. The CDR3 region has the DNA TGTGCCAGCAGCCCCAGGTCAGGGGGCGCCAACTATGGCTACACCTTC. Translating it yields CASSPRSGGANYGYTF.

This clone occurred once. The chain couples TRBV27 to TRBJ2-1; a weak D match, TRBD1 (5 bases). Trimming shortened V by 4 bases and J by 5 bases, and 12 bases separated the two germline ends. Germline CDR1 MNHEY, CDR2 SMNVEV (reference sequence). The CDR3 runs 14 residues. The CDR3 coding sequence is TGTGCCAGCAGTTCGACAGTGGCAGACAATGAGCAGTTCTTC. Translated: CASSSTVADNEQFF.

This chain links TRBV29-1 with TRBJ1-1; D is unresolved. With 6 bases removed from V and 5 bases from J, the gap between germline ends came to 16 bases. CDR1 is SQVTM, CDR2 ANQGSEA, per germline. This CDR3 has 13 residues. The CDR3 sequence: CSVLTEAGTEAFF. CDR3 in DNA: TGCAGCGTGCTGACTGAGGCGGGGACTGAAGCTTTCTTT. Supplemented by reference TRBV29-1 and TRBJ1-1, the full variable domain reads SAVISQKPSRDICQRGTSLTIQCQVDSQVTMMFWYRQQPGQSLTLIATANQGSEATYESGFVIDKFPISRPNLTFSTLTVSNMSPEDSSIYLCSVLTEAGTEAFFGQGTRLTVV.